This TCR beta chain stems from a study of blood T cell repertoires in COVID-19. Study summary: Both acute and convalescent COVID-19 samples were obtained from the United States, Italy and Spain. PBMCs, B-cell-depleted T cells, or T cells provided the cDNA or gDNA that made up the material.

This CDR3 contains 15 residues. Per germline, CDR1 LNHNV and CDR2 YYDKDF (reference sequence). V was clipped by 8 bases and J by 4 bases; unmatched bases: 11. Original data processing: How many nucleated cells were present was estimated from reference gene primer amplification. Only in-frame clones appear in the TCRdb table, and some are missing; sequencing was by immunoSEQ multiplex PCR. V and J calls and clone size follow that table, whereas D and trimming were derived from the DNA. The sample yields some 130,000 clones, 85% seen once. The TCR comes from an elderly man with acute or convalescent COVID-19. Sequencing was performed on peripheral blood. The chain employs TRBV15 and TRBJ1-2; 9 bases agree with TRBD1. CDR3 in amino acids: CATRPGQGETYGYTF. The CDR3 DNA reads TGTGCCACCCGTCCGGGACAGGGAGAAACCTATGGCTACACCTTC. The full variable domain, rest sourced from reference TRBV15 and TRBJ1-2, is DAMVIQNPRYQVTQFGKPVTLSCSQTLNHNVMYWYQQKSSQAPKLLFHYYDKDFNNEADTPDNFQSRRPNTSFCFLDIRSPGLGDTAMYLCATRPGQGETYGYTFGSGTRLTVV.